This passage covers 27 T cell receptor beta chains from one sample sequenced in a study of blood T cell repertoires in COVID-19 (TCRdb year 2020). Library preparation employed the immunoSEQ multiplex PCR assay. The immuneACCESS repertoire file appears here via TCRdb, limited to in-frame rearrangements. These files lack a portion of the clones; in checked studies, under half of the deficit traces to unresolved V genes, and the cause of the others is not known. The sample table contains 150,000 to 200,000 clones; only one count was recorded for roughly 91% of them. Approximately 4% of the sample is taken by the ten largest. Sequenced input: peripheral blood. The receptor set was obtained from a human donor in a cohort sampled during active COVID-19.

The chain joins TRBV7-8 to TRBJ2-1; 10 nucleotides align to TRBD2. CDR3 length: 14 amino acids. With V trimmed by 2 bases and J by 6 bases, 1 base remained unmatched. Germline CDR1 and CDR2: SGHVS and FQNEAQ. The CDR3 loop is CASSLSGGGNEQFF. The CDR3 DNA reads TGTGCCAGCAGCTTAAGCGGGGGGGGCAATGAGCAGTTCTTC.

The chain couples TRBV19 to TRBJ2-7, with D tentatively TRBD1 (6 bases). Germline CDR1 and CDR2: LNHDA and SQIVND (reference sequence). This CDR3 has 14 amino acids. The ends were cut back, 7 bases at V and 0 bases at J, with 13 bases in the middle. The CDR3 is CASNPDSSSYEQYF. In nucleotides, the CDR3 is TGTGCCAGTAACCCGGACAGCAGCTCCTACGAGCAGTACTTC.

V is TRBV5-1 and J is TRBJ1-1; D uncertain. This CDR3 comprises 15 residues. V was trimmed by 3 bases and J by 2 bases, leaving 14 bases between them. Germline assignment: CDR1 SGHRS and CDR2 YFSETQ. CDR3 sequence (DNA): TGCGCCAGCAGCTCGTGGAGAGGGCCTAACACTGAAGCTTTCTTT. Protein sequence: CASSSWRGPNTEAFF.

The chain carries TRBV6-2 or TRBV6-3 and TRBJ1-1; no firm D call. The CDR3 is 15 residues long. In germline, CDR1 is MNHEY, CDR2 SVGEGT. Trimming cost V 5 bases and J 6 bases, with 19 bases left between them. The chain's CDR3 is CASSPLAPWAPEAFF. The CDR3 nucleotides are TGTGCCAGCAGTCCCCTGGCACCGTGGGCGCCTGAAGCTTTCTTT.

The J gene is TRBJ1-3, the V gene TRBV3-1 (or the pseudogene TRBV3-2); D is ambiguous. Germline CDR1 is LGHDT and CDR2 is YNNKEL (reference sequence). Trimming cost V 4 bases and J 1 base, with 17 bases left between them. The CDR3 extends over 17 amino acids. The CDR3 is CASSPGSPTISGNTIYF. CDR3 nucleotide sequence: TGTGCCAGCAGCCCGGGATCGCCTACGATTTCTGGAAACACCATATATTTT.

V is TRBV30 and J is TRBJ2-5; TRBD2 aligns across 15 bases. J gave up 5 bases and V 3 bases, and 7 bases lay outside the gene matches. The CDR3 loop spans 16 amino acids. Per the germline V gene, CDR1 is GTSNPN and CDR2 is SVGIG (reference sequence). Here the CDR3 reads CAWSRGLAGGMETQYF. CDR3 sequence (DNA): TGTGCCTGGAGCCGCGGACTAGCGGGGGGGATGGAGACCCAGTACTTC.

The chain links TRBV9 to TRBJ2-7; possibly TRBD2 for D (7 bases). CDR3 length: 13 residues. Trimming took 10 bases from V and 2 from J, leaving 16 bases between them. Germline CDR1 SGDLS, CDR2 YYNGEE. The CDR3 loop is CALGGRRAYEQYF. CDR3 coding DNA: TGTGCCCTCGGGGGGCGGAGAGCCTACGAGCAGTACTTC.

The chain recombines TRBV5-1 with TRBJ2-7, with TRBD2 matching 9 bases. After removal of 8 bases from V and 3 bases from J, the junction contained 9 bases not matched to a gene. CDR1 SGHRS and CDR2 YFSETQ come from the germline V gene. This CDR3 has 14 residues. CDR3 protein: CASSSGLASYEQYF. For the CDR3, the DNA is TGCGCCAGTTCAAGCGGACTAGCGAGCTACGAGCAGTACTTC.

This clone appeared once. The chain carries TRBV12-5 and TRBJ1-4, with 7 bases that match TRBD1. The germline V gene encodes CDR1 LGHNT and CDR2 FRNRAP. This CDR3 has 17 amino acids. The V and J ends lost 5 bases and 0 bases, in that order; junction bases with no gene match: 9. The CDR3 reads CASGPGTDHPTNEKLFF. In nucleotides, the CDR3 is TGTGCTAGTGGTCCGGGGACAGACCATCCAACTAATGAAAAACTGTTTTTT.

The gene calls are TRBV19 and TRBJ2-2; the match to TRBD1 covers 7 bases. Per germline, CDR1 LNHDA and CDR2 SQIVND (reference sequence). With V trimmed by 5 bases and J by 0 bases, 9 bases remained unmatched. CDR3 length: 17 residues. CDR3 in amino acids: CASSQGSGQTNTGELFF. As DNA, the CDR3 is TGTGCCAGTAGTCAAGGTTCGGGACAGACGAACACCGGGGAGCTGTTTTTT.

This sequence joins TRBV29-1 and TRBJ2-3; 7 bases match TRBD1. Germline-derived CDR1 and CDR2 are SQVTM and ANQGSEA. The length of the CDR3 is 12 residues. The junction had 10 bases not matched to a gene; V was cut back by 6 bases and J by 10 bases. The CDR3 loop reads CSVRQGQASQYF. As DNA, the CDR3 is TGCAGCGTACGACAGGGTCAGGCTTCGCAGTATTTT.

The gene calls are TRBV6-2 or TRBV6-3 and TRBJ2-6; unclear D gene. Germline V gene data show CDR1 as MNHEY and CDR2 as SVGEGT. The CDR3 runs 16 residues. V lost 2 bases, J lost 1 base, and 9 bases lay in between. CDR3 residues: CASSYAPGSGANVLTF. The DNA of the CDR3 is TGTGCCAGCAGTTACGCCCCCGGGTCTGGGGCCAACGTCCTGACTTTC.

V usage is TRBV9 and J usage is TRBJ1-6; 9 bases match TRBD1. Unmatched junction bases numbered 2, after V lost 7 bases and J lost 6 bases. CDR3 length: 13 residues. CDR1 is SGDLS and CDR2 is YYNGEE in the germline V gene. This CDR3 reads CASGGQGNSPLHF. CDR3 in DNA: TGTGCCAGCGGGGGACAGGGTAATTCACCCCTCCACTTT.

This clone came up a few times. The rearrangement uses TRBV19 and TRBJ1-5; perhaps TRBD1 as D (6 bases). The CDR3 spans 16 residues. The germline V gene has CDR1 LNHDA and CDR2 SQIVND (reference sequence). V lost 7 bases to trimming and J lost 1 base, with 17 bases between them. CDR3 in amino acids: CASTHGPGQSNQPQHF. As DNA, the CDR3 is TGTGCCAGTACCCATGGTCCTGGACAGAGCAATCAGCCCCAGCATTTT. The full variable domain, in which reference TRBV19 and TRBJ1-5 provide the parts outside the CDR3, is DGGITQSPKYLFRKEGQNVTLSCEQNLNHDAMYWYRQDPGQGLRLIYYSQIVNDFQKGDIAEGYSVSREKKESFPLTVTSAQKNPTAFYLCASTHGPGQSNQPQHFGDGTRLSIL.

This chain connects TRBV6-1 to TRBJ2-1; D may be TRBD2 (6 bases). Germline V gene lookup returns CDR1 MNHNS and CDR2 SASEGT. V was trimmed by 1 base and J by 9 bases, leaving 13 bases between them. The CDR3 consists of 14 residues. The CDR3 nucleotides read TGTGCCAGCAGTGAAGGGGACTGGATCGGTGAGCAGTTCTTC. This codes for CASSEGDWIGEQFF.

Written as DNA, the CDR3 is TGTGCCAGCAGCGTAGGACAGGGAAGGAGCTTCTTCTCTGGGGCCAACGTCCTGACTTTC. Its translation: CASSVGQGRSFFSGANVLTF. This chain uses TRBV9 with TRBJ2-6; 7 bases fit TRBD1. Germline V lookup: CDR1 SGDLS, CDR2 YYNGEE. This CDR3 has 20 amino acids. J gave up 0 bases and V 0 bases, and 12 bases lay outside the gene matches. The whole variable domain, remainder taken from reference TRBV9 and TRBJ2-6, is DSGVTQTPKHLITATGQRVTLRCSPRSGDLSVYWYQQSLDQGLQFLIQYYNGEERAKGNILERFSAQQFPDLHSELNLSSLELGDSALYFCASSVGQGRSFFSGANVLTFGAGSRLTVL.

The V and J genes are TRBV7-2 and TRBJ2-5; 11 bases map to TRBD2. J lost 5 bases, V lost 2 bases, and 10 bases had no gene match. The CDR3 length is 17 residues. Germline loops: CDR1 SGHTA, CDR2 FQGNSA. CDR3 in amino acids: CASSLWASGRSRETQYF. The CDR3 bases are TGTGCCAGCAGCTTATGGGCTAGCGGGAGGTCCAGGGAGACCCAGTACTTC.

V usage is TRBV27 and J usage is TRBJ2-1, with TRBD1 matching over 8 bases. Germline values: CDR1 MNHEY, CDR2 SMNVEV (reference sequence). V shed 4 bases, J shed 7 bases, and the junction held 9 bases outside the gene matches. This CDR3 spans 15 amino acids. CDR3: CASSSLPRTGNEQFF. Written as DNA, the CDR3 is TGTGCCAGCAGTTCCCTCCCCCGGACAGGGAATGAGCAGTTCTTC.

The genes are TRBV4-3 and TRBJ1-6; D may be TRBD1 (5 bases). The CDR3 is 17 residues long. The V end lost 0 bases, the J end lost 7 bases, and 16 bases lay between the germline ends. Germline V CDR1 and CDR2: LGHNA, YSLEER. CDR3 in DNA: TGCGCCAGCAGCCAAGATTCATATTCAGGGTACAATTCACCCCTCCACTTT. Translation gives CASSQDSYSGYNSPLHF.

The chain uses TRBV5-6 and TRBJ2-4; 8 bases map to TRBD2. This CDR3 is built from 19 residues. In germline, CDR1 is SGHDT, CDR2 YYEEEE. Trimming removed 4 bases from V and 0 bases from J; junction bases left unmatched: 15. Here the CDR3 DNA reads TGTGCCAGCAGCCCTCCGGGACTAGGGGGTCAAATAGCCAAAAACATTCAGTACTTC. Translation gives CASSPPGLGGQIAKNIQYF.

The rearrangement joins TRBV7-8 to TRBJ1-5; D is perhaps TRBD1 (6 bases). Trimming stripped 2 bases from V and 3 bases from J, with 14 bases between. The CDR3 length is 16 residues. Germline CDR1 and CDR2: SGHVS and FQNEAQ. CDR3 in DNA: TGTGCCAGCAGCTTATTGACAGGAACCTACAATCAGCCCCAGCATTTT. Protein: CASSLLTGTYNQPQHF. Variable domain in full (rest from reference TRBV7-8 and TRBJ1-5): GAGVSQSPRYKVAKRGQDVALRCDPISGHVSLFWYQQALGQGPEFLTYFQNEAQLDKSGLPSDRFFAERPEGSVSTLKIQRTQQEDSAVYLCASSLLTGTYNQPQHFGDGTRLSIL.

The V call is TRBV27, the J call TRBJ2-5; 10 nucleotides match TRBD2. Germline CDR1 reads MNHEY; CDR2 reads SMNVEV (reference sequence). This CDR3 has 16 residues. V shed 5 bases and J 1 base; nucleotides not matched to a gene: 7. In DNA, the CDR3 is TGTGCCAGCAGTACCCGGACTAGCGGTCCCCAAGAGACCCAGTACTTC. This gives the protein CASSTRTSGPQETQYF.

For the CDR3, the DNA is TGTGCCAGCAGTGTCCGACTAGCGGGAGATAAAGGGGGCACAGATACGCAGTATTTT. This encodes CASSVRLAGDKGGTDTQYF. V and J are TRBV2 and TRBJ2-3, with 12 positions matching TRBD2. Germline CDR1 reads SNHLY; CDR2 reads FYNNEI. V lost 4 bases to trimming and J lost 1 base; unmatched junction nucleotides: 12. The CDR3 extends over 19 amino acids.

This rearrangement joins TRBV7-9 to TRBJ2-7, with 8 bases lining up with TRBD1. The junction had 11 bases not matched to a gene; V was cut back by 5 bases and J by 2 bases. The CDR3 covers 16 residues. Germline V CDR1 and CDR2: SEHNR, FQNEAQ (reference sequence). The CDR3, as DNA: TGTGCCAGCAGCCTGACTCGGACAGGGAATCCCTACGAGCAGTACTTC. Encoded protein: CASSLTRTGNPYEQYF. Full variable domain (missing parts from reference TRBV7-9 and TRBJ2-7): DTGVSQNPRHKITKRGQNVTFRCDPISEHNRLYWYRQTLGQGPEFLTYFQNEAQLEKSRLLSDRFSAERPKGSFSTLEIQRTEQGDSAMYLCASSLTRTGNPYEQYFGPGTRLTVT.

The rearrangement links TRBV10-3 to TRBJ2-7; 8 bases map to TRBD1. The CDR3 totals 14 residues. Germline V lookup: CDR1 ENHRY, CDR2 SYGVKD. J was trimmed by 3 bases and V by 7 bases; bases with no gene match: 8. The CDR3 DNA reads TGTGCCATCAAAGCAAATACAGGGGGCTACGAGCAGTACTTC. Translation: CAIKANTGGYEQYF.

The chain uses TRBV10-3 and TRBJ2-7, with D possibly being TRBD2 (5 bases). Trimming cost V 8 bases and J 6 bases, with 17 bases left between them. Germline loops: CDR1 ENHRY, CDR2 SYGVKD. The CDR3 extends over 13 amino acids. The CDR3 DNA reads TGTGCCATCCTGAGCGGACCGACGAGCGAGCAGTACTTC. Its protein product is CAILSGPTSEQYF.

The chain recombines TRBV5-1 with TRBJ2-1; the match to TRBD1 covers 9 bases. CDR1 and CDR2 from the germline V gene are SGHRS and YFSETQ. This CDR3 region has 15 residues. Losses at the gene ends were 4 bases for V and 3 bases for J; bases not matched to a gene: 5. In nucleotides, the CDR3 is TGCGCCAGCAGCGCTGGACAGGGGAGCTACAATGAGCAGTTCTTC. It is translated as CASSAGQGSYNEQFF.